The rows below give T cell receptor beta chains drawn from one sample of a study of beta chain features in type 1 diabetes. Profiling relied on immunoSEQ multiplex PCR, and the TCRdb table lists in-frame clones only, not all of them. The table has hundreds of thousands of clones, approximately 31% seen once. Sequenced material: naive CD4+ T cells from blood. The receptor set was obtained from a man between 18 and 35 years old in good health. CDR3s include the opening cysteine and the closing phenylalanine or tryptophan. D genes are given only for firm matches. A clone size is listed for some rows: how often the clone was seen (once, few, many), or a class if it is expanded.

size	V	D	J	DNA	CDR3
few	TRBV5-1	.	TRBJ2-5	TGCGCCAGCAGCTCCGGACTACCGCTCGAGACCCAGTACTTC	CASSSGLPLETQYF
.	TRBV12-5	.	TRBJ2-3	TGTGCTAGTGGACGGGACGGCACAGATACGCAGTATTTT	CASGRDGTDTQYF
few	TRBV7-3	TRBD2	TRBJ2-1	TGTGCCAGCAGCCAAGGGCTCGCGGGAGGGACCTACAATGAGCAGTTCTTC	CASSQGLAGGTYNEQFF
few	TRBV15	TRBD2	TRBJ2-1	TGTGCCACCAGCCCTGGGACTAGCGGGAGGAGGGAGCAGTTCTTC	CATSPGTSGRREQFF
few	TRBV7-9	.	TRBJ1-1	TGTGCCAGCAGGACTATCGGAGGGTACACTGAAGCTTTCTTT	CASRTIGGYTEAFF
.	TRBV29-1	.	TRBJ2-7	TGCAGCGTTGACAAAGGGAAGAGAGACGAGCAGTACTTC	CSVDKGKRDEQYF
.	TRBV7-3	.	TRBJ2-5	TGTGCCAGCAGCTTACCCGGGAGTGAGACCCAGTACTTC	CASSLPGSETQYF
.	TRBV5-1	.	TRBJ2-3	TGCGCCAGCAGCTTGGAAGGGAATCGGGATACGCAGTATTTT	CASSLEGNRDTQYF
few	TRBV11-2	TRBD2	TRBJ2-1	TGTGCCAGCAGCTCGCTAGCGGGAGGCAATGAGCAGTTCTTC	CASSSLAGGNEQFF
.	TRBV30	.	TRBJ2-6	TGTGCCTGGAGTAAGAGACTTACTGGGGCCAACGTCCTGACTTTC	CAWSKRLTGANVLTF
.	TRBV29-1	.	TRBJ2-7	TGCAGCGTTGAAGTAGCCTACGAGCAGTACTTC	CSVEVAYEQYF
.	TRBV2	.	TRBJ2-2	TGTGCCAGCGTCTGGGGGGCTGTCGACACCGGGGAGCTGTTTTTT	CASVWGAVDTGELFF
.	TRBV30	.	TRBJ1-4	TGTGCCTGGAAAGCGGTGGCAACTAATGAAAAACTGTTTTTT	CAWKAVATNEKLFF
.	TRBV29-1	.	TRBJ1-4	TGCAGCGTTGGATCGGACTTGGGCTATGAAAAACTGTTTTTT	CSVGSDLGYEKLFF